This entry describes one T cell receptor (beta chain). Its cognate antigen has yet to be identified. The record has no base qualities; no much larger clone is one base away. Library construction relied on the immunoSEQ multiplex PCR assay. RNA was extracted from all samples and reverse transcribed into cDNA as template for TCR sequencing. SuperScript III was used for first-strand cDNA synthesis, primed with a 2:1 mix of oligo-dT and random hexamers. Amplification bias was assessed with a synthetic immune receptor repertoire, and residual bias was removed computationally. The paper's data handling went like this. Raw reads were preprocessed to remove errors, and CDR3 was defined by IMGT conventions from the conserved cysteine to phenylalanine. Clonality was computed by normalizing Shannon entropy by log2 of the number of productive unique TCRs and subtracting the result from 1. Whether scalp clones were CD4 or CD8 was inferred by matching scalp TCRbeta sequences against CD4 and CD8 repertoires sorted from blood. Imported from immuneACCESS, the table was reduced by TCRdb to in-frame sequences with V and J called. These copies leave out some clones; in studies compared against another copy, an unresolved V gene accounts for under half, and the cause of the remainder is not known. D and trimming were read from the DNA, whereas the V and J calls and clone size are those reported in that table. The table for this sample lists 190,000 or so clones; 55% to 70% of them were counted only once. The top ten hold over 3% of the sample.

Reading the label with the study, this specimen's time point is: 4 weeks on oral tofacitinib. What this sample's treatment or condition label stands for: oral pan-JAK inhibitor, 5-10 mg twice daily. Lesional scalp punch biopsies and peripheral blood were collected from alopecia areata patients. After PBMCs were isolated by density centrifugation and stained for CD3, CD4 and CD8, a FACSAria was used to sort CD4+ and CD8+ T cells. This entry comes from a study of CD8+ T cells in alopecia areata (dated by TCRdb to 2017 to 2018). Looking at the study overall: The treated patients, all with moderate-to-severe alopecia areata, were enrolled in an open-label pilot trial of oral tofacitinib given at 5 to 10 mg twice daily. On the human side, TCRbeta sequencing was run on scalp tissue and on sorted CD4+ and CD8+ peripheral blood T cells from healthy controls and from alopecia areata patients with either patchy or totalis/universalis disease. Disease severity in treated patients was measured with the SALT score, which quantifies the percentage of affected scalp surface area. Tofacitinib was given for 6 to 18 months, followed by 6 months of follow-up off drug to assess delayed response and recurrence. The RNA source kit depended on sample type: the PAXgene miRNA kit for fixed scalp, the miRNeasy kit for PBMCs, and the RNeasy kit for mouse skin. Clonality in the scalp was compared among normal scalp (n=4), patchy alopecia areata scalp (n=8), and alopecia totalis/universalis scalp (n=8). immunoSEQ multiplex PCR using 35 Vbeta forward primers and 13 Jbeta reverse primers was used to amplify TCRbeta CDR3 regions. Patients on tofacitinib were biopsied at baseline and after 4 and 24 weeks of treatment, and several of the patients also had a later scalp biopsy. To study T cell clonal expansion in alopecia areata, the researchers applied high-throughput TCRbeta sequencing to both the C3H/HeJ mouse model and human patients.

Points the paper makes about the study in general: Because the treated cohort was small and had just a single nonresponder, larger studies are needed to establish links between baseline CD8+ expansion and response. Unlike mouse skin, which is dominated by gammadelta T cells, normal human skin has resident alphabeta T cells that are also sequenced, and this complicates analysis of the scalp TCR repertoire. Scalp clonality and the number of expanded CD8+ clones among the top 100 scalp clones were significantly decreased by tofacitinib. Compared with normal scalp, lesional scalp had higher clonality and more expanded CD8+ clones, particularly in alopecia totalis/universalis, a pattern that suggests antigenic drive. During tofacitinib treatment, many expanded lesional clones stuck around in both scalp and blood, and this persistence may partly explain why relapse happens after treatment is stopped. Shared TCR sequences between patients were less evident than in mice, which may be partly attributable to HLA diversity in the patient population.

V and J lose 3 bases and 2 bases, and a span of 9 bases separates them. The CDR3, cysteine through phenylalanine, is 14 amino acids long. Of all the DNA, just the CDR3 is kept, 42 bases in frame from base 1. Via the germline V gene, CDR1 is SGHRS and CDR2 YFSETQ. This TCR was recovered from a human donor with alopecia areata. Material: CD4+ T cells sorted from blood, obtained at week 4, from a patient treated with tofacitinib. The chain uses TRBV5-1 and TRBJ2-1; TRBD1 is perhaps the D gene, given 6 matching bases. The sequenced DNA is TGCGCCAGCAGCTCAACAGGGACCTACAATGAGCAGTTCTTC. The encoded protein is CASSSTGTYNEQFF.